This T cell receptor beta chain was recovered during a study of shared clonotypes between healthy human individuals. The CDR3 length is 14 residues. V shed 6 bases, J shed 2 bases, and the junction held 5 bases outside the gene matches. Germline lookup yields CDR1 MNHNY and CDR2 SVGAGI (reference sequence). This clone has only a few counts. Measured with immunoSEQ multiplex PCR; TCRdb has only the in-frame clones, and not every one. The sample lists about 1 million clones, around 75% occurring once. The rearrangement links TRBV6-6 to TRBJ2-7, with 9 bases lining up with TRBD1. The sequence came from a young man in good health. Sequences were obtained from memory CD4+ T cells sorted from blood. Subset in this sample: CD45RA-negative fraction. The CDR3 DNA reads as TGTGCCAGCAGGGACGGGACAGGGACCTACGAGCAGTACTTC. Translation: CASRDGTGTYEQYF.